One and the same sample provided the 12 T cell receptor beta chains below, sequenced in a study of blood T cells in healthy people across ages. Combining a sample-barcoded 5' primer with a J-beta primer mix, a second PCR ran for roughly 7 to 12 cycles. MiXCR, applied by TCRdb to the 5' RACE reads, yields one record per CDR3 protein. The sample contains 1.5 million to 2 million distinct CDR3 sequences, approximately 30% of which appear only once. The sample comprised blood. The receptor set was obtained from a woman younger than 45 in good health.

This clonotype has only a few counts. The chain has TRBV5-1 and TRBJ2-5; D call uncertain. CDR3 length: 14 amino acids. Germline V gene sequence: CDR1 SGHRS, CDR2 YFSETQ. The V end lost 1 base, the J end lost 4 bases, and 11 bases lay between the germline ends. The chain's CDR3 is CASSLQIGRETQYF. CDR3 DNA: TGCGCCAGCAGCTTGCAGATTGGTCGAGAGACCCAGTACTTC.

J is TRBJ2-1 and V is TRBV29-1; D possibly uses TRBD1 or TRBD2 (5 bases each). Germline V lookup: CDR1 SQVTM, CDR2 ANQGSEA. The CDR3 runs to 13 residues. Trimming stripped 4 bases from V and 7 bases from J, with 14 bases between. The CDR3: CSVVGTVGNEQFF. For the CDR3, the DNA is TGCAGCGTTGTGGGGACCGTGGGAAATGAGCAGTTCTTC.

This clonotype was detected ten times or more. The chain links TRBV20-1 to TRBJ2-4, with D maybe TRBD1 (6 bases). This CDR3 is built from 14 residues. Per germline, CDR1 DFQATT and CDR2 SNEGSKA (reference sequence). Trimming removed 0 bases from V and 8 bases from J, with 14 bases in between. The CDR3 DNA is TGCAGTGCTAGAGATAACAGGGACGGGGACATTCAGTACTTC. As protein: CSARDNRDGDIQYF.

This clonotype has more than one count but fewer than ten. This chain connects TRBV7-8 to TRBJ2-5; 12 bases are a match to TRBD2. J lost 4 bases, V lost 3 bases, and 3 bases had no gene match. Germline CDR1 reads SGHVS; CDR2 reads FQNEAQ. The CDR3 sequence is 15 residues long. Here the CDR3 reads CASSLLAGGIETQYF. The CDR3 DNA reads TGTGCCAGCAGCTTGCTAGCGGGAGGGATAGAGACCCAGTACTTC.

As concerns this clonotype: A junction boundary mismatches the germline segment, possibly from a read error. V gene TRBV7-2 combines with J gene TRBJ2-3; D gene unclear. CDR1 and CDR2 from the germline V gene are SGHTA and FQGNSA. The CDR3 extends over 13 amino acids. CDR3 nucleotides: TGTGCCGGCAGCTTACAGTACACAGATACGCAGTATTTT. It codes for CAGSLQYTDTQYF.

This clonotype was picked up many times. The CDR3 spells CATSHDSWYQETQYF. CDR3 sequence (DNA): TGTGCCACTTCCCACGACAGTTGGTACCAAGAGACCCAGTACTTC. This sequence joins TRBV10-3 and TRBJ2-5; tentatively, D is TRBD1 (5 bases). The germline CDR1 and CDR2 sequences are ENHRY and SYGVKD. The germline V and J ends were trimmed by 10 bases and 0 bases, with 18 bases remaining between them. The length of the CDR3 is 15 residues.

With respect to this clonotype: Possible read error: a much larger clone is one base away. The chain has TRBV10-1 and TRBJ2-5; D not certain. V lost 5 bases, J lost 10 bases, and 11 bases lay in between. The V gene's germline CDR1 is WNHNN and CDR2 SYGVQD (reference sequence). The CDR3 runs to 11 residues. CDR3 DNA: TGCGCCAGCAGTAACGGGCAGATCCAGTACTTC. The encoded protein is CASSNGQIQYF.

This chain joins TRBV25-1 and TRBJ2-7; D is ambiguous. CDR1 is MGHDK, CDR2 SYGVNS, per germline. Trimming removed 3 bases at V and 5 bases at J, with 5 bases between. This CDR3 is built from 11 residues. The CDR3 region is CASSDSHEQYF. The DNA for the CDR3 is TGTGCCAGCAGTGATAGCCACGAGCAGTACTTC.

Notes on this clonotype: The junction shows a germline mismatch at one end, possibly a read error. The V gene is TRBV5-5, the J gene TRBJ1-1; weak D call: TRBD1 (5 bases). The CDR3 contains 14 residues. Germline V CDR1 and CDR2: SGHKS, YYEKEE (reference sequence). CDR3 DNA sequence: TGTGTCAGCAGCATCGGGACCCGGGAAGCTGAAGCTTTCTTT. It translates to CVSSIGTREAEAFF.

The CDR3 DNA reads as TGTGCCAGCAGTCAAGCGAAATCAGATACGCAGTATTTT. Its protein is CASSQAKSDTQYF. The V gene is TRBV12-3 or TRBV12-4, the J gene TRBJ2-3, with no clear D. V shed 5 bases and J shed 4 bases, with 10 bases lying between them. This CDR3 spans 13 amino acids.

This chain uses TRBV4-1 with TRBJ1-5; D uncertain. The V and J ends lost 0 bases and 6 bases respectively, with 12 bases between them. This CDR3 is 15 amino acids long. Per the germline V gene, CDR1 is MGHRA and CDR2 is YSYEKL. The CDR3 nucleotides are TGCGCCAGCAGCCAAGAGGGAGACAATTCTCAGCCCCAGCATTTT. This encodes CASSQEGDNSQPQHF.

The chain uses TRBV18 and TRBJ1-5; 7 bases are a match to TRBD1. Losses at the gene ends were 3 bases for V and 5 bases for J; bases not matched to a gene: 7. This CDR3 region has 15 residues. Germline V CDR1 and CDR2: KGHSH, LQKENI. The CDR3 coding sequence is TGTGCCAGCTCACCGGACAGGATAAGCGATCAGCCCCAGCATTTT. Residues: CASSPDRISDQPQHF. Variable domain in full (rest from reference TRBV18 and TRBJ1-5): NAGVMQNPRHLVRRRGQEARLRCSPMKGHSHVYWYRQLPEEGLKFMVYLQKENIIDESGMPKERFSAEFPKEGPSILRIQQVVRGDSAAYFCASSPDRISDQPQHFGDGTRLSIL.